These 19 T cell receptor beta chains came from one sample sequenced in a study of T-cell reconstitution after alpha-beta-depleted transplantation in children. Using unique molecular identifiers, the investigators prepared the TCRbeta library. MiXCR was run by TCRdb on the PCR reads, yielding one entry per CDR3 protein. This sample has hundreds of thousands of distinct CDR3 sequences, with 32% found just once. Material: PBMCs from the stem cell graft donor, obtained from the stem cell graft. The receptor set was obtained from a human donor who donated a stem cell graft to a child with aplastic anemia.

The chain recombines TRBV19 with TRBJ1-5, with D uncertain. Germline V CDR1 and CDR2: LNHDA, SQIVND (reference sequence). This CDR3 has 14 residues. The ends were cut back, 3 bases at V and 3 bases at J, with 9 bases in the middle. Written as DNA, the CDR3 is TGTGCCAGTAGTATTCAGGCTTCCAATCAGCCCCAGCATTTT. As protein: CASSIQASNQPQHF.

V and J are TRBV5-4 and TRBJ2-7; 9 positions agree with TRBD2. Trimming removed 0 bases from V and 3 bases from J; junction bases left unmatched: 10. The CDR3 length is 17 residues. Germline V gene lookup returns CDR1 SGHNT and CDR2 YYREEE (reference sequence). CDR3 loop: CASSLAKLAGTHYEQYF. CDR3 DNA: TGTGCCAGCAGCTTGGCCAAGCTAGCGGGAACCCACTACGAGCAGTACTTC.

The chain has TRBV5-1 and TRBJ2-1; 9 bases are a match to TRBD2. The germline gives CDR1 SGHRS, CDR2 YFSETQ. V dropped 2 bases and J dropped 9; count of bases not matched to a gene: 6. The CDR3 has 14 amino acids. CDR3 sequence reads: CASSLIAGEGEQFF. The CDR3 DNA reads TGCGCCAGCAGCTTAATAGCGGGAGAAGGTGAGCAGTTCTTC.

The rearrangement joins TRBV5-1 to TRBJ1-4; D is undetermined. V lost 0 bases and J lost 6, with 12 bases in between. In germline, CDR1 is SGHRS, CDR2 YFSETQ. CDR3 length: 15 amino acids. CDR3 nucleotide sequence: TGCGCCAGCAGCTTGGCGGGGAGGCGGGATGAAAAACTGTTTTTT. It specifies CASSLAGRRDEKLFF.

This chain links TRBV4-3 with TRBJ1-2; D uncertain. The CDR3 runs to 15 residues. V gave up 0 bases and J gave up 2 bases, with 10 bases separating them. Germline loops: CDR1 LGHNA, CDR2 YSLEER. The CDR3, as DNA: TGCGCCAGCAGCCAAGATACTGGCAGGAACTATGGCTACACCTTC. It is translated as CASSQDTGRNYGYTF.

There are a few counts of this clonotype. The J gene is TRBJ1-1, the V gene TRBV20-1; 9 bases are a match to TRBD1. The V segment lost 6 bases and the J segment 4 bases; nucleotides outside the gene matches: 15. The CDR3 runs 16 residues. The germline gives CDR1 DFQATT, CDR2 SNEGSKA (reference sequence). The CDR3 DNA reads TGCAGTGCCTATCCTTGGGACAGGGTTGAGTTCACTGAAGCTTTCTTT. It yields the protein CSAYPWDRVEFTEAFF.

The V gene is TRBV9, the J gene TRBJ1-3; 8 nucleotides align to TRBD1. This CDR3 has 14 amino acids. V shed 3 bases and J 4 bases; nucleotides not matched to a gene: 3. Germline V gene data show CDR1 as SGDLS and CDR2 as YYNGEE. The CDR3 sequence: CASSAGTGGNTIYF. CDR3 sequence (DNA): TGTGCCAGCAGCGCCGGGACAGGAGGAAACACCATATATTTT.

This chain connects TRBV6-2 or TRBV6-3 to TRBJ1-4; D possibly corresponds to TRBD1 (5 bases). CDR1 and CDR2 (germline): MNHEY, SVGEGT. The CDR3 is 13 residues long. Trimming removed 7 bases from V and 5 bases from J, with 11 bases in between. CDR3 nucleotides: TGTGCCAGCACCAGACAGTCGAATGAAAAACTGTTTTTT. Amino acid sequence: CASTRQSNEKLFF.

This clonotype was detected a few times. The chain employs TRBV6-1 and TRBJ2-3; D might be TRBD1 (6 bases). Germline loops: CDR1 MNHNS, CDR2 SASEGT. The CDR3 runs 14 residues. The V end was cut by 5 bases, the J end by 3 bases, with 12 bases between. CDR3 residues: CASSRRQATDTQYF. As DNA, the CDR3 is TGTGCCAGCAGTCGACGACAGGCAACAGATACGCAGTATTTT.

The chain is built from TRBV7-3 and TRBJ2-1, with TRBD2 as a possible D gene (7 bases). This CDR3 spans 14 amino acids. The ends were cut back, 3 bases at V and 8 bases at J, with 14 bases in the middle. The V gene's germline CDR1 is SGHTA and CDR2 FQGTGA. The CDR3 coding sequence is TGTGCCAGCAGCTTGCGCGGCGGGGGCGATGAGCAGTTCTTC. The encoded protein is CASSLRGGGDEQFF.

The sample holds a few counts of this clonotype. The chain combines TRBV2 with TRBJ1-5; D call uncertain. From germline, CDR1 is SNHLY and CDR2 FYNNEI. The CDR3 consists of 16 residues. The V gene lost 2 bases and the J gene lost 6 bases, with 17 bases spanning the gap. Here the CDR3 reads CASSEMIPNGRQPQHF. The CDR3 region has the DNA TGTGCCAGCAGTGAAATGATCCCGAACGGACGTCAGCCCCAGCATTTT.

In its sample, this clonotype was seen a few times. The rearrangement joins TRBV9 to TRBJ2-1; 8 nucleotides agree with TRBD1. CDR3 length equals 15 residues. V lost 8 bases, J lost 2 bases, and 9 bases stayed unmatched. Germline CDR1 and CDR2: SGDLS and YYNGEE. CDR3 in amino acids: CASDSGQGPYNEQFF. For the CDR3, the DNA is TGTGCCAGTGACTCAGGACAGGGCCCCTACAATGAGCAGTTCTTC.

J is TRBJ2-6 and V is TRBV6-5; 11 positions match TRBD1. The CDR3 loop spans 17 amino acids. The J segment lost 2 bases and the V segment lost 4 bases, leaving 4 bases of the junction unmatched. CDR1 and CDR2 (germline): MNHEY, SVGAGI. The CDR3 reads CASSSWTGGAGANVLTF. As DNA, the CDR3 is TGTGCCAGCAGTTCGTGGACAGGGGGCGCTGGGGCCAACGTCCTGACTTTC.

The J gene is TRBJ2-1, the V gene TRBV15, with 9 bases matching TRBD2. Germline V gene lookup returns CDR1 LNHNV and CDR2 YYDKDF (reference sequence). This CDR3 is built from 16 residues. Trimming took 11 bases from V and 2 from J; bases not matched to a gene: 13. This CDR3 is CAASISAGGAYNEQFF. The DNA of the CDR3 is TGTGCCGCCTCCATCTCAGCGGGAGGTGCCTACAATGAGCAGTTCTTC.

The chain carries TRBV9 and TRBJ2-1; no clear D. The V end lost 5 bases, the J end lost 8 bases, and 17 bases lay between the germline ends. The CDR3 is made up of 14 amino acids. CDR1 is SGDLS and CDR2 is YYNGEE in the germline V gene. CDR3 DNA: TGTGCCAGCAGGGCGAACCATTTAAGCGATGAGCAGTTCTTC. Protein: CASRANHLSDEQFF.

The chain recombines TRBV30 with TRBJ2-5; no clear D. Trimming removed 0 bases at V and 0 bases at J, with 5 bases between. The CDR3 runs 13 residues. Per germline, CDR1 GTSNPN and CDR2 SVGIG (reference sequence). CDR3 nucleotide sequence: TGTGCCTGGAGTGTTAGTTACCAAGAGACCCAGTACTTC. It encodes CAWSVSYQETQYF. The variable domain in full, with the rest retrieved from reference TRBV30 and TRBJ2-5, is SQTIHQWPATLVQPVGSPLSLECTVEGTSNPNLYWYRQAAGRGLQLLFYSVGIGQISSEVPQNLSASRPQDRQFILSSKKLLLSDSGFYLCAWSVSYQETQYFGPGTRLLVL.

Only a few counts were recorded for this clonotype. The CDR3 bases are TGTGCCAGCAGCACTAGAGTTAACTATGGCTACACCTTC. Protein product: CASSTRVNYGYTF. The chain joins TRBV7-2 to TRBJ1-2; D gene ambiguous. Trimming took 5 bases from V and 1 from J, leaving 8 bases between them. Germline assignment: CDR1 SGHTA and CDR2 FQGNSA. The CDR3 has 13 amino acids.

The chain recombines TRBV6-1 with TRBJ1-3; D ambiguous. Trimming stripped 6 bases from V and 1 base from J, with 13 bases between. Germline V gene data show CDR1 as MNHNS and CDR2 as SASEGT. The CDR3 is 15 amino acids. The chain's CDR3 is CASSRKSGSGNTIYF. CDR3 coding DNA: TGTGCCAGCAGCCGTAAATCGGGGTCTGGAAACACCATATATTTT.

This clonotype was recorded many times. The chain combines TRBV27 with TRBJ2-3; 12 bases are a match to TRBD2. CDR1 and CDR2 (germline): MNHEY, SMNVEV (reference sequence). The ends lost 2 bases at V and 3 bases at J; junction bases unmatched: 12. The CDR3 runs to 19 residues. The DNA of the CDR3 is TGTGCCAGCAGTTTACTGACAGGGGATACTAGCGGGAGGACAGATACGCAGTATTTT. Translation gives CASSLLTGDTSGRTDTQYF.